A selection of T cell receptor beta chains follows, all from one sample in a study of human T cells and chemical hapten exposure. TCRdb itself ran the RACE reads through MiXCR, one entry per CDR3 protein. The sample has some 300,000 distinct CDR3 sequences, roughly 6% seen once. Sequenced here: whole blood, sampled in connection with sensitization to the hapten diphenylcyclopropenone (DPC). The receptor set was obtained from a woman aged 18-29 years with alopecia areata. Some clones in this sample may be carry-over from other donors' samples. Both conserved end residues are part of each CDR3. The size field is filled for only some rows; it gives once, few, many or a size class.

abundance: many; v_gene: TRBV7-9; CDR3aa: CASSLGIGQTYGYTF
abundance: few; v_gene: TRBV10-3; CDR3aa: CAMSSGGSYEQFF
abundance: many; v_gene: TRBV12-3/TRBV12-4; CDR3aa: CASSLGNRDPNQPQHF
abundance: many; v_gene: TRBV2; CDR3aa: CASSAGGWGSPLHF
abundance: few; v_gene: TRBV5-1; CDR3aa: CASSPRTSGGTRDTQYF
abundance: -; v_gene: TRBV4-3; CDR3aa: CASSPGLAGGRHTQYF
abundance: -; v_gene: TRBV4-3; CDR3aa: CASSQEWGTGELFF
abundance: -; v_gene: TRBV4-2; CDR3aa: CASSQVGQATEAFF
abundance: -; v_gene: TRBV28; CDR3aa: CASRESGGTSGNTIYF
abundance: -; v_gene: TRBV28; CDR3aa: CASSVYVWETNYGYTF
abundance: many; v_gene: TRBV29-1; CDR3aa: CSVEAAGEYYGYTF
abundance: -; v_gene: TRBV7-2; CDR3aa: CASSLLENEAFF
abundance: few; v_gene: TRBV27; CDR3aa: CASSLQTSGGFYEQYF
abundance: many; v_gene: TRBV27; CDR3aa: CASGLQAVGRSGYTF
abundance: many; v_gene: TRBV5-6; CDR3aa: CASSLRGDGDEKLFF
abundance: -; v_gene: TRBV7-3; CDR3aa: CASSSGLPGELFF
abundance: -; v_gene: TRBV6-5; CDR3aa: CASSAGQGIGSYGYTF
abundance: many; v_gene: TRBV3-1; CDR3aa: CASSQTASHTYEQYF
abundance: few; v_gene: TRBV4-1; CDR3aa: CASSPLALTLGKNIQYF
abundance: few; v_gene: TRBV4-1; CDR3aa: CASSQEQGDSNNSPLHF
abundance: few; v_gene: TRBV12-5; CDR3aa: CASGLTADREETQYF
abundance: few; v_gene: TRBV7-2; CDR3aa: CASSLQGYGYEQYF
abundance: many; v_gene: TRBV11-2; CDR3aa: CASSFPLAAGRTGELFF
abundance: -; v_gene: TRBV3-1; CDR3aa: CASSQGHETQYF
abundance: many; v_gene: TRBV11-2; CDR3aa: CASSLAGGDTEAFF
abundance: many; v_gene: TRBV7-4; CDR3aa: CASETGHTDTQYF
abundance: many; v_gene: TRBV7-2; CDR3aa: CASSLAGLGGEKLFF
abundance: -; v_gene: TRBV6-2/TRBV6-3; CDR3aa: CASSYSATGGMRETQYF
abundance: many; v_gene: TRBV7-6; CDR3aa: CASSSQGAGAYEQYF
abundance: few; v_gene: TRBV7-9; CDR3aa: CASSLGTGEGRGQPQHF
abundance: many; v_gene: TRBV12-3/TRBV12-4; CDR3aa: CASSPYRGGSNQPQHF
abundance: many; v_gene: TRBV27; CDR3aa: CASSFGTYGAFF
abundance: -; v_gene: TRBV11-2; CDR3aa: CASRLGPYGPDTQYF
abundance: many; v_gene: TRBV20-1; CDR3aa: CSARSTGGNQPQHF
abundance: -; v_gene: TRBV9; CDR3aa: CASSPRGGGTQEQYF
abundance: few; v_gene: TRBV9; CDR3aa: CASSVMVTGFYGYTF
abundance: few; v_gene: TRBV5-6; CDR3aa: CASSLEAPEQYF
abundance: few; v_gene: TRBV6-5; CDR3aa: CASKLGQEFGQPQHF
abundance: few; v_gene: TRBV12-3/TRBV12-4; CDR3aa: CASSLILGRPDEQYF
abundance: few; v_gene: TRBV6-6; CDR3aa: CASSEILDNDEKLFF
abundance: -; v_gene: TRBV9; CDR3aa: CASSLMRVHTIYF
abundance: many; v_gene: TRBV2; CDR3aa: CASSEAGPSTDTQYF
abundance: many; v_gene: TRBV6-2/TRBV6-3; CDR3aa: CASSLARVGGTQYF
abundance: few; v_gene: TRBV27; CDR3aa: CASSKGYRGSGGYTF
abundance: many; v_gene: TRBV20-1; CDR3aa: CSARDDTGPSPLHF
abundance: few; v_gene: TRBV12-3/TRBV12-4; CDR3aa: CASSFMTGGLDEQFF
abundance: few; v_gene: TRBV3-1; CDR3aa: CASSPSGGGPNTEAFF
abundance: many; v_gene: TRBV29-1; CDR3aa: CSVLVVGTYNEQFF
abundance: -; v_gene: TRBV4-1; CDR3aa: CASSQARITGKLFF
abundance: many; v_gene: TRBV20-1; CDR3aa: CSARELDREGGDTQYF
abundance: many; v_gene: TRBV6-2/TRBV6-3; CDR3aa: CASNPQAAYNEQFF
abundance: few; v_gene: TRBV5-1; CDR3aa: CASSLEDFYGYTF
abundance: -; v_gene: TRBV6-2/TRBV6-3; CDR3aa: CASSYSSYGYTF
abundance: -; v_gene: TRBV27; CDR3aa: CASSLSGEKKDYEQYF
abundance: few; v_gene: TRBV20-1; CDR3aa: CSAWGASTDTQYF